Listed below are T cell receptor beta chains from one sample, sequenced in a study of Ad26.COV2.S vaccination and SARS-CoV-2 variants. Produced via immunoSEQ multiplex PCR; TCRdb's table is partial and in-frame only. The table lists hundreds of thousands of clones, 70% to 90% of them singletons. The sequencing here drew on peripheral blood, taken in a trial of Ad26.COV2.S vaccine versus placebo. The receptors stem from a person aged 18-60 years who received the Ad26.COV2.S COVID-19 vaccine or a placebo. Each CDR3 is given with its conserved first and last residue. D genes are given only for firm matches.

CDR3aa: CASSSFGDVNTEAFF
d_gene: NA
v_gene: TRBV7-3
j_gene: TRBJ1-1

CDR3aa: CASSLYNEQYF
d_gene: NA
v_gene: TRBV3-1/TRBV3-2
j_gene: TRBJ2-7

CDR3aa: CASSRDSPETQYF
d_gene: TRBD1
v_gene: TRBV5-1
j_gene: TRBJ2-5

CDR3aa: CASRNPAAGVSNEQFF
d_gene: TRBD2
v_gene: TRBV10-2
j_gene: TRBJ2-1

CDR3aa: CASSYLSGRAGNEQFF
d_gene: TRBD2
v_gene: TRBV6-5
j_gene: TRBJ2-1

CDR3aa: CASSQGDRSYLSGNTIYF
d_gene: NA
v_gene: TRBV4-2
j_gene: TRBJ1-3

CDR3aa: CASSLGQGSEAFF
d_gene: NA
v_gene: TRBV5-1
j_gene: TRBJ1-1

CDR3aa: CAISQGTSGGTDTQYF
d_gene: TRBD2
v_gene: TRBV10-3
j_gene: TRBJ2-3

CDR3aa: CASSLYLRDTWFF
d_gene: NA
v_gene: TRBV2
j_gene: TRBJ2-1

CDR3aa: CATSETGITDTQYF
d_gene: NA
v_gene: TRBV24-1
j_gene: TRBJ2-3

CDR3aa: CASSPQAGATDTQYF
d_gene: TRBD2
v_gene: TRBV9
j_gene: TRBJ2-3

CDR3aa: CASSLAGLLLYEQYF
d_gene: TRBD2
v_gene: TRBV7-2
j_gene: TRBJ2-7

CDR3aa: CASSQDTRGPYEQYF
d_gene: TRBD1
v_gene: TRBV4-3
j_gene: TRBJ2-7

CDR3aa: CASSPSFLRQETQYF
d_gene: NA
v_gene: TRBV7-2
j_gene: TRBJ2-5

CDR3aa: CSVTKGLVYDEQFF
d_gene: TRBD2
v_gene: TRBV29-1
j_gene: TRBJ2-1

CDR3aa: CASSPPGHRGTGELFF
d_gene: NA
v_gene: TRBV4-1
j_gene: TRBJ2-2

CDR3aa: CASSPTSGDNEQFF
d_gene: TRBD2
v_gene: TRBV5-4
j_gene: TRBJ2-1

CDR3aa: CASSFRQAPLNTEAFF
d_gene: NA
v_gene: TRBV7-2
j_gene: TRBJ1-1

CDR3aa: CASSLDSSGANVLTF
d_gene: NA
v_gene: TRBV6-4
j_gene: TRBJ2-6

CDR3aa: CASSEAGQLYEQYF
d_gene: NA
v_gene: TRBV6-1
j_gene: TRBJ2-7

CDR3aa: CASSLWAGGGNQPQHF
d_gene: NA
v_gene: TRBV28
j_gene: TRBJ1-5

CDR3aa: CASSFGEKGGELFF
d_gene: NA
v_gene: TRBV5-1
j_gene: TRBJ2-2

CDR3aa: CASSSAGQGPTNTEAFF
d_gene: TRBD1
v_gene: TRBV28
j_gene: TRBJ1-1

CDR3aa: CASSPPPGQGGYEQYF
d_gene: TRBD1
v_gene: TRBV7-8
j_gene: TRBJ2-7

CDR3aa: CASRQGANEQFF
d_gene: TRBD1
v_gene: TRBV27
j_gene: TRBJ2-1

CDR3aa: CASSQDLRGLVVTQYF
d_gene: TRBD2
v_gene: TRBV4-3
j_gene: TRBJ2-3

CDR3aa: CASSLANNRELFF
d_gene: NA
v_gene: TRBV7-2
j_gene: TRBJ2-2